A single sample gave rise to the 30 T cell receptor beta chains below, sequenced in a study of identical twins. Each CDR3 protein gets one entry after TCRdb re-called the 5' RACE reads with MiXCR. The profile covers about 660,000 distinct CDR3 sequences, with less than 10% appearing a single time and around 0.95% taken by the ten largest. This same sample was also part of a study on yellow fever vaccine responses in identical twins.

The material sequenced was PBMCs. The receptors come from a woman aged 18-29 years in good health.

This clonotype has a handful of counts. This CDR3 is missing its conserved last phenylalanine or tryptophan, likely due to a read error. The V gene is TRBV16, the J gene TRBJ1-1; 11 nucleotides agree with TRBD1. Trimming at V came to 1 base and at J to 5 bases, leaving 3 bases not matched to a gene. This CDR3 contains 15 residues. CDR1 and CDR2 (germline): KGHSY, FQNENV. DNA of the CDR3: TGTGCCAGCAGCCAATTAGGGACAGGGGGGACTGAAGCTTTCCTT. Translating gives CASSQLGTGGTEAFL.

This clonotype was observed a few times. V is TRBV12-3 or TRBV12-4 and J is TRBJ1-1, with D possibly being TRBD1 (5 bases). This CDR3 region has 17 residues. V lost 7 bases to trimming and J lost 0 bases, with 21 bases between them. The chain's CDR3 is CASKPSLGPLMNTEAFF. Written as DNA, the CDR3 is TGTGCCAGCAAGCCTTCTTTGGGGCCGCTCATGAACACTGAAGCTTTCTTT.

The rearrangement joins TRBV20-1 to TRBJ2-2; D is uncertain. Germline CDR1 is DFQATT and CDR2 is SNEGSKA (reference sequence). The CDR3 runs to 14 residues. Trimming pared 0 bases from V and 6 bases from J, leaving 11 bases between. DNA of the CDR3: TGCAGTGCTAGAGATCTCTTACGGGCCGGGGAGCTGTTTTTT. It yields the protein CSARDLLRAGELFF.

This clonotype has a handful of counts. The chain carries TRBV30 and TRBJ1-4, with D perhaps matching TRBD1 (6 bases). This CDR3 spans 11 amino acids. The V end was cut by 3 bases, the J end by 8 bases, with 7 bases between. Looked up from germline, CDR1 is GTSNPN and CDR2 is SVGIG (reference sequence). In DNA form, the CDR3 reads TGTGCCTGGAGAGGGGGAGAAAAACTGTTTTTT. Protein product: CAWRGGEKLFF.

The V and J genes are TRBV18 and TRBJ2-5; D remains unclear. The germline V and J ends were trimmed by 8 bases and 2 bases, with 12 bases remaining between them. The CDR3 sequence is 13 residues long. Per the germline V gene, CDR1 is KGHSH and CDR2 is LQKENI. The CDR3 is CASREPPQETQYF. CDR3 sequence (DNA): TGTGCCAGCCGAGAGCCTCCGCAAGAGACCCAGTACTTC.

The CDR3, as DNA: TGTGCCATCAGTGAGCCGGACAGGGACGGATACGAAGCTTTCTTT. It yields the protein CAISEPDRDGYEAFF. This sequence joins TRBV10-3 and TRBJ1-1, with 8 bases lining up with TRBD1. Germline V gene lookup returns CDR1 ENHRY and CDR2 SYGVKD. Trimming cost V 2 bases and J 8 bases; bases outside gene matches: 10. The CDR3 is made up of 15 amino acids.

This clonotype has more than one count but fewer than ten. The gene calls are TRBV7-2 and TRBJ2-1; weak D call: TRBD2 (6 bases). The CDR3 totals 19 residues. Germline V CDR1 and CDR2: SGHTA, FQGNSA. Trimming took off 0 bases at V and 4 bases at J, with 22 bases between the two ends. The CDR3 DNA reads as TGTGCCAGCAGCTTAGCGGTCGGCGGGACGATAAGCGATTACAATGAGCAGTTCTTC. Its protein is CASSLAVGGTISDYNEQFF.

CDR3 loop: CASSFFVRTLNTEAFF. In DNA form, the CDR3 reads TGTGCCAGCAGTTTTTTCGTCCGGACACTGAACACTGAAGCTTTCTTT. The chain has TRBV12-3 or TRBV12-4 and TRBJ1-1, with a weak D call TRBD1 (5 bases). The CDR3 runs to 16 residues. Between the trimmed V and J ends, which lost 3 bases and 0 bases, there was a span of 14 bases.

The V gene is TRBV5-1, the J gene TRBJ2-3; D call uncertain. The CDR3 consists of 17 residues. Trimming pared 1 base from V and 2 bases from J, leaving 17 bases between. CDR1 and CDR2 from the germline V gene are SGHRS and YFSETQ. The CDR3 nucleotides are TGCGCCAGCAGCTTGATGCCAGAATATAGAAACACAGATACGCAGTATTTT. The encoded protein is CASSLMPEYRNTDTQYF.

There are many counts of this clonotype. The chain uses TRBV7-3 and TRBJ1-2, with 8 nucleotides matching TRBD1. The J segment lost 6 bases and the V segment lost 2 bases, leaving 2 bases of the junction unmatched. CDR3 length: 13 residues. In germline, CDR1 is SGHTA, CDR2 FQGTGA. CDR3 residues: CASSLAGGDGYTF. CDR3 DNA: TGTGCCAGCAGCTTAGCAGGGGGCGATGGCTACACCTTC.

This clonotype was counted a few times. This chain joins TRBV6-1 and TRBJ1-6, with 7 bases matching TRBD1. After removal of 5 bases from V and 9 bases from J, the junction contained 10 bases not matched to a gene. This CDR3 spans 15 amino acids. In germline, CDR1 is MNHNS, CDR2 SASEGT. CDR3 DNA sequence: TGTGCCAGCAGTCCGACAGGGATGACGGGTTCACCCCTCCACTTT. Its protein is CASSPTGMTGSPLHF.

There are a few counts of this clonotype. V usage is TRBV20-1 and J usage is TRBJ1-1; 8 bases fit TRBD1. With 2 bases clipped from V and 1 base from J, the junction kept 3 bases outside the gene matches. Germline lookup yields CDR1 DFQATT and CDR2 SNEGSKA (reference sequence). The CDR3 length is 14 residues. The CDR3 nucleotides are TGCAGTGCTAGATGGGACAGGAAGAACACTGAAGCTTTCTTT. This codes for CSARWDRKNTEAFF.

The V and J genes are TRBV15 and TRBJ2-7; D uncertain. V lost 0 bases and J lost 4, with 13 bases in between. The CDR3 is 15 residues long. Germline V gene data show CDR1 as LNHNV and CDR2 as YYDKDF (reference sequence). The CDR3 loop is CATSREPTPAYEQYF. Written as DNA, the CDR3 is TGTGCCACCAGCAGAGAACCGACTCCGGCGTACGAGCAGTACTTC.

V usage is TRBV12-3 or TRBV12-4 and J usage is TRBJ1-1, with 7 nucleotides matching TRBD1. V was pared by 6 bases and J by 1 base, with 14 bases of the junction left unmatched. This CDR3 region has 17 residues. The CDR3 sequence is CASSYPSGRGSNTEAFF. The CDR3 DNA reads TGTGCCAGCAGCTATCCCTCTGGCAGGGGGTCGAACACTGAAGCTTTCTTT.

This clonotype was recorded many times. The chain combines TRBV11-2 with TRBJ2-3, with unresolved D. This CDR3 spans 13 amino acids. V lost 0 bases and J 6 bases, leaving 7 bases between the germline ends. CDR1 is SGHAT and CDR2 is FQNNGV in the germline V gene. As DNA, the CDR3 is TGTGCCAGCAGCTTAGACCCGAGGGATACGCAGTATTTT. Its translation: CASSLDPRDTQYF. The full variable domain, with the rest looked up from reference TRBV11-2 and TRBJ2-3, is EAGVAQSPRYKIIEKRQSVAFWCNPISGHATLYWYQQILGQGPKLLIQFQNNGVVDDSQLPKDRFSAERLKGVDSTLKIQPAKLEDSAVYLCASSLDPRDTQYFGPGTRLTVL.

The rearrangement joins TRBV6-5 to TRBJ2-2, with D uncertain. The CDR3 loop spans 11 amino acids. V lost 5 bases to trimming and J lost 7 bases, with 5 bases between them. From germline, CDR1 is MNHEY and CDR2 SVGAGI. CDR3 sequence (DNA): TGTGCCAGCAGTCGGCTCGGGGAGCTGTTTTTT. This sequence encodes CASSRLGELFF.

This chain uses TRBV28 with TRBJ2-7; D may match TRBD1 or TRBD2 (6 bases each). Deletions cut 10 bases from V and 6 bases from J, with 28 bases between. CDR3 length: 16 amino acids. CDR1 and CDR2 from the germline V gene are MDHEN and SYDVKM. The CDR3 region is CATTPGDGQFQVEQYF. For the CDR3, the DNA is TGTGCCACCACTCCGGGGGATGGACAGTTTCAAGTCGAGCAGTACTTC.

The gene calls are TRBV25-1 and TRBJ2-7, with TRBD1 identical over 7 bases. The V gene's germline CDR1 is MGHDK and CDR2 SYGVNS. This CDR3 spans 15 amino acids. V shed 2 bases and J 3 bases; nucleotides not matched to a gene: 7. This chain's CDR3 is CASSEAWDRHYEQYF. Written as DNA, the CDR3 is TGTGCCAGCAGTGAAGCCTGGGACAGACACTACGAGCAGTACTTC.

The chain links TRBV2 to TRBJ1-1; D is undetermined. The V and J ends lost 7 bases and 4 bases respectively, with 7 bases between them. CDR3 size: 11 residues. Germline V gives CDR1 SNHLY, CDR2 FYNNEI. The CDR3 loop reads CASNFGTEAFF. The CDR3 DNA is TGTGCCAGCAACTTTGGCACTGAAGCTTTCTTT. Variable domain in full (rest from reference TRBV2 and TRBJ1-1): EPEVTQTPSHQVTQMGQEVILRCVPISNHLYFYWYRQILGQKVEFLVSFYNNEISEKSEIFDDQFSVERPDGSNFTLKIRSTKLEDSAMYFCASNFGTEAFFGQGTRLTVV.

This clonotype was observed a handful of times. CDR3 sequence (DNA): TGTGCCAGCAGACCTACAGGGAATTACGAAAACATTCAGTACTTC. This translates into CASRPTGNYENIQYF. This chain uses TRBV7-9 with TRBJ2-4; the D gene is possibly TRBD1 (6 bases). Germline values: CDR1 SEHNR, CDR2 FQNEAQ (reference sequence). The length of the CDR3 is 15 residues. Deletions cut 6 bases from V and 5 bases from J, with 17 bases between.

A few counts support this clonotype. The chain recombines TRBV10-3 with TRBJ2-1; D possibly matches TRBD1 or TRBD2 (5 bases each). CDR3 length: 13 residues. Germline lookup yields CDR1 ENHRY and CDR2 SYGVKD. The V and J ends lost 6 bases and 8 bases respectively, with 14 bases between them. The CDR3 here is CAIRGTGWYEQFF. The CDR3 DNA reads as TGTGCCATCAGGGGGACGGGTTGGTATGAGCAGTTCTTC.

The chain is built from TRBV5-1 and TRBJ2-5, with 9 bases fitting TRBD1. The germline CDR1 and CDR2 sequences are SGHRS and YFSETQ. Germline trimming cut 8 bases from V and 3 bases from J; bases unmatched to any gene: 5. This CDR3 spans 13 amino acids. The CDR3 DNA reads TGCGCCAGAACGGACAGGGGCGAAGAGACCCAGTACTTC. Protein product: CARTDRGEETQYF.

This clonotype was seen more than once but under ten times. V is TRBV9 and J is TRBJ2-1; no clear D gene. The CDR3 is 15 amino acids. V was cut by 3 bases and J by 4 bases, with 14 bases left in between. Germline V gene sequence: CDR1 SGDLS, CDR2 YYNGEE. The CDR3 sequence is CASSGGLTGYNEQFF. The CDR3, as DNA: TGTGCCAGCAGCGGTGGCCTTACCGGGTACAATGAGCAGTTCTTC.

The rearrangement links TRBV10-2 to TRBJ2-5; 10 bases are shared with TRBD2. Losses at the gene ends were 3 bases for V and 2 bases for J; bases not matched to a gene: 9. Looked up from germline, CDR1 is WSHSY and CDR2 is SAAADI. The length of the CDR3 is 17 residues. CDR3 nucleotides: TGCGCCAGCAGTGAATGGCTAGCGGGAGAGGGTCAAGAGACCCAGTACTTC. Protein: CASSEWLAGEGQETQYF.

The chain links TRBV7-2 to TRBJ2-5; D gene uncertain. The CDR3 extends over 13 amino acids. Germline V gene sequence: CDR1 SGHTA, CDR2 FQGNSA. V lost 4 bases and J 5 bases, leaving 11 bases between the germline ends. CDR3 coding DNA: TGTGCCAGCAGCTCGATGTGGGGTGAGACCCAGTACTTC. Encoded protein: CASSSMWGETQYF.

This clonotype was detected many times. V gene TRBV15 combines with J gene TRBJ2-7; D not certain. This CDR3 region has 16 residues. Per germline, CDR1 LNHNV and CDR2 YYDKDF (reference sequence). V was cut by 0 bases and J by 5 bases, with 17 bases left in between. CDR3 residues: CATSRDTRWAKDEQYF. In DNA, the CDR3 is TGTGCCACCAGCAGAGACACCAGGTGGGCGAAAGACGAGCAGTACTTC.

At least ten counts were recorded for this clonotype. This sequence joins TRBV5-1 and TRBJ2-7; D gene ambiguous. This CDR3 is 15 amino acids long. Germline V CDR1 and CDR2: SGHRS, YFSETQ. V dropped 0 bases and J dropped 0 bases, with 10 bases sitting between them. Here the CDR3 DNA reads TGCGCCAGCAGCTTGGCCACGATCGGCTCCTACGAGCAGTACTTC. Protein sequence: CASSLATIGSYEQYF.

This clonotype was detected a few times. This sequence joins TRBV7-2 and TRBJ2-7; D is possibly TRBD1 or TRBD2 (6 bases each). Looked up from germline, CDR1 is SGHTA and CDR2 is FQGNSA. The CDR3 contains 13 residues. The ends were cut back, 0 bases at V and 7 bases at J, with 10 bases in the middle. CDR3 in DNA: TGTGCCAGCAGCTTAGCGGGGGGCTGGGAGCAGTACTTC. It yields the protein CASSLAGGWEQYF.

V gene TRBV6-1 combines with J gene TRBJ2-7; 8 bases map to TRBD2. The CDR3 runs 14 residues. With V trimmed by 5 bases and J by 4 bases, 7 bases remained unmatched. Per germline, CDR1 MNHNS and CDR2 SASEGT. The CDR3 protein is CASSQREFMYEQYF. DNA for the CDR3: TGTGCCAGCAGTCAGCGGGAGTTTATGTACGAGCAGTACTTC.

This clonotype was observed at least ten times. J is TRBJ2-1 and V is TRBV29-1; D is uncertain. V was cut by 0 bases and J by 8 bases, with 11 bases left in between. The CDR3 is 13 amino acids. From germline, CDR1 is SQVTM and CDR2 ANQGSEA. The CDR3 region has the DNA TGCAGCGTTGAAGATAATAGAGCGTATGAGCAGTTCTTC. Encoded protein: CSVEDNRAYEQFF.